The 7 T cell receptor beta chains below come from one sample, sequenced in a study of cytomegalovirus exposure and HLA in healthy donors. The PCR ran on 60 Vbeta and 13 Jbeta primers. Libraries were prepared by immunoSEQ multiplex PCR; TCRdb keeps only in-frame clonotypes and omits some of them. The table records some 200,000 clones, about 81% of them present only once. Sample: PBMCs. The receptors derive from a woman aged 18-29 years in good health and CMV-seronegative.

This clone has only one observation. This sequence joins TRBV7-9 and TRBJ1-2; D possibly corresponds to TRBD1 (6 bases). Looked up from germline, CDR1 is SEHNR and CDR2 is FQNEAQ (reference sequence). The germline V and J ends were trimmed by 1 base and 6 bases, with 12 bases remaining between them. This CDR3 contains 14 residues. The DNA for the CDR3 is TGTGCCAGCAGCTTAGTGCAGGGGAGGGATGGCTACACCTTC. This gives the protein CASSLVQGRDGYTF.

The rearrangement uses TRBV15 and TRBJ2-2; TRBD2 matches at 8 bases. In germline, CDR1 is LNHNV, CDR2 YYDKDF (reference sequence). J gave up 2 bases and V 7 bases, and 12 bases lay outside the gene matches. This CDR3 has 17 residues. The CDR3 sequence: CATISSLAGGNTGELFF. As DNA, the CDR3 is TGTGCCACCATCTCTTCGTTGGCGGGGGGAAACACCGGGGAGCTGTTTTTT. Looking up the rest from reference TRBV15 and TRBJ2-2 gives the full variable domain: DAMVIQNPRYQVTQFGKPVTLSCSQTLNHNVMYWYQQKSSQAPKLLFHYYDKDFNNEADTPDNFQSRRPNTSFCFLDIRSPGLGDTAMYLCATISSLAGGNTGELFFGEGSRLTVL.

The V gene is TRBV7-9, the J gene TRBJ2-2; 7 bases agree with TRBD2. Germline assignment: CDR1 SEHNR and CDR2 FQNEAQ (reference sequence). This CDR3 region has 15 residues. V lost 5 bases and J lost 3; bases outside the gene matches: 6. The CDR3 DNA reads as TGTGCCAGCAGCCCCGGGACTATCCACACCGGGGAGCTGTTTTTT. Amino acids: CASSPGTIHTGELFF.

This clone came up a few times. CDR3: CASSYSGLPTYEQYF. The DNA of the CDR3 is TGTGCCAGCAGTTACTCGGGACTTCCTACCTACGAGCAGTACTTC. V is TRBV6-5 and J is TRBJ2-7; maybe TRBD2 (6 bases). Between the trimmed V and J ends, which lost 0 bases and 2 bases, there was a span of 11 bases. From germline, CDR1 is MNHEY and CDR2 SVGAGI. This CDR3 has 15 amino acids.

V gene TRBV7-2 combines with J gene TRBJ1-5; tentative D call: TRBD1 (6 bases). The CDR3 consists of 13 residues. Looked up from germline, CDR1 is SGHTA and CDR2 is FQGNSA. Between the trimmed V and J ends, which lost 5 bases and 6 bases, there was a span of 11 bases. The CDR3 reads CASSTLTGQPQHF. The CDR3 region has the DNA TGTGCCAGCAGCACTCTGACAGGTCAGCCCCAGCATTTT. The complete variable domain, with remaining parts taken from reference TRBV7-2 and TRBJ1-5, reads GAGVSQSPSNKVTEKGKDVELRCDPISGHTALYWYRQSLGQGLEFLIYFQGNSAPDKSGLPSDRFSAERTGGSVSTLTIQRTQQEDSAVYLCASSTLTGQPQHFGDGTRLSIL.

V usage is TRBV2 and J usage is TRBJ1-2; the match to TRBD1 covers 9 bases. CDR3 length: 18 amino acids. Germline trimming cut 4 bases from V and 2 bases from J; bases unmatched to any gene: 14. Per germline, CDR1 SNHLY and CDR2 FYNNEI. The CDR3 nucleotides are TGTGCCAGCAGTGTAGACCGGGACAGGGCGGAAAAGAACTATGGCTACACCTTC. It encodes CASSVDRDRAEKNYGYTF.

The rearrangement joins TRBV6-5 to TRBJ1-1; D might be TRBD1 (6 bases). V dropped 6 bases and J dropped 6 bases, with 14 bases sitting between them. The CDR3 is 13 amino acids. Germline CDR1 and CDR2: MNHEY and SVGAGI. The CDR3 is CASSLGHRSEAFF. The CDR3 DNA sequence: TGTGCCAGCAGCTTGGGACATAGGTCTGAAGCTTTCTTT.